This T cell receptor (beta chain) comes out of a study of T cell responses to AZD1222 COVID-19 vaccine. Study-wide background: Samples with a second dose at about 4 or about 12 weeks were pooled together. Study-wide results and limits: CD4 TCRs linked to vaccination spanned spike, dominating at 160-218 and 743-854. Repertoire sampling was restricted to post-peak T cell response timepoints.

On this clone: The antigen remains unidentified.

The table came from immunoSEQ multiplex PCR; TCRdb's copy has only in-frame clones and leaves some out. Here the sample spans approximately 150,000 clones, 85% to 95% being singletons. The CDR3 covers 16 residues. The V and J ends lost 2 bases and 0 bases respectively, with 12 bases between them. Germline V CDR1 and CDR2: SGDLS, YYNGEE. The chain couples TRBV9 to TRBJ1-3; no clear D. The TCR sequence derives from an adult in good health. The material was peripheral blood, obtained on day 0 of AZD1222 vaccination. CDR3 sequence (DNA): TGTGCCAGCAGCGTCGGGCAGGAGTTCTCTGGAAACACCATATATTTT. Its translation is CASSVGQEFSGNTIYF.